The T cell receptor (beta chain) described here comes from a study of cytomegalovirus exposure and HLA in healthy donors. Whole-study results and caveats: According to a subsequent analysis, TCR clusters from the first cohort were inclined to appear together in the roughly 110 validation repertoires. For cytomegalovirus status, the classifier reportedly gave diagnoses with high specificity and sensitivity. Among TCR beta chains, those listed as cytomegalovirus-associated numbered fewer than 200.

The V gene end was trimmed by 5 bases and the J gene end by 8 bases; junction bases not matched to a gene: 8. The CDR3 consists of 13 residues. CDR1 is SGHAT and CDR2 is FQNNGV in the germline V gene. Worth noting for this clone: Antigen: not known.

Profiling relied on immunoSEQ multiplex PCR, and the TCRdb table lists in-frame clones only, not all of them. The sample includes about 55,000 clones, 90% seen only once; the top ten take about 3%. This clonotype was obtained from a man younger than 35 in good health and CMV-seronegative. The sample taken for sequencing was PBMCs. The V and J genes are TRBV11-2 and TRBJ1-2, with 7 bases fitting TRBD1. The CDR3 DNA sequence: TGTGCCAGCAGCACCGGACAGGATGAGGGCTACACCTTC. Translation gives CASSTGQDEGYTF.